The rows below give T cell receptor beta chains drawn from one sample of a study of cytomegalovirus exposure and HLA in healthy donors. The repertoire was sequenced with immunoSEQ multiplex PCR; TCRdb's copy has only in-frame clones and lacks some. The table lists about 95,000 clones, more than 65% of them singletons. Sample: PBMCs. The receptors stem from a man in his 60s in good health and CMV-seronegative. CDR3s include the opening cysteine and the closing phenylalanine or tryptophan. Clone sizes are given selectively: once, few, many, or a class where the clone is expanded.

v_gene	j_gene	abundance	CDR3aa
TRBV6-4	TRBJ2-3	.	CASSDRSGSGTDTQYF
TRBV2	TRBJ2-5	.	CAGAASGRGETQYF
TRBV28	TRBJ2-5	.	CASRSPQQGTGTGTQYF
TRBV7-2	TRBJ2-7	.	CASSLVVTSGGYEQYF
TRBV25-1	TRBJ2-2	.	CASSEYGRGELFF
TRBV4-3	TRBJ1-4	.	CASSHLTVATNEKLFF
TRBV6-1	TRBJ2-7	.	CASSDPERGRQDEQYF
TRBV5-1	TRBJ2-7	.	CASSLGDRAYEQYF
TRBV7-2	TRBJ2-7	.	CASTQGVAREQYF
TRBV7-9	TRBJ1-2	.	CASSLPEALSYGYTF
TRBV5-5	TRBJ1-3	.	CASSLRADSFSGNTIYF
TRBV5-8	TRBJ2-2	.	CASSYPTPSNTGELFF
TRBV4-1	TRBJ2-1	.	CASSQVTSNEQFF
TRBV10-2	TRBJ1-2	.	CASSAGQGSRKDNGYTF
TRBV9	TRBJ1-3	.	CASSVDYFSGNTIYF
TRBV28	TRBJ1-1	.	CASGTAEKNTEAFF
TRBV7-7	TRBJ2-7	.	CASSPGGTYEQYF
TRBV7-2	TRBJ1-2	.	CASSLASGGGGYTF
TRBV7-9	TRBJ1-4	.	CASSLVGATLDTNEKLFF
TRBV11-2	TRBJ2-2	.	CASSFGGYTGELFF
TRBV5-7	TRBJ2-5	.	CASSGGLAGARQYF
TRBV5-1	TRBJ1-1	.	CASSPRVSNTEAFF
TRBV19	TRBJ2-2	.	CASRDLRTSVSGELFF
TRBV7-2	TRBJ1-1	.	CASSRPGTATEAFF
TRBV6-5	TRBJ2-5	.	CASSQEQETQYF
TRBV5-6	TRBJ2-2	.	CASSFKSTGELFF
TRBV20-1	TRBJ2-7	.	CSAGGSYEQYF
TRBV6-5	TRBJ2-4	.	CASSSRQIAKNIQYF
TRBV18	TRBJ1-5	.	CASSPSPYSGGQPQHF
TRBV29-1	TRBJ1-1	.	CSVAKVQDTEAFF
TRBV29-1	TRBJ2-1	.	CSVDGPRQGGNNEQFF
TRBV6-1	TRBJ2-5	.	CASSLDRDQTQYF
TRBV6-1	TRBJ2-7	.	CASTSLTGPYEQYF
TRBV9	TRBJ1-2	few	CASSVEGQGAYGYTF
TRBV19	TRBJ2-2	.	CASSLIPGSGGFGELFF
TRBV6-5	TRBJ2-5	.	CASRAGGLGETQYF
TRBV10-1	TRBJ1-2	.	CASSESRGDRGYTF
TRBV11-3	TRBJ2-7	.	CASSLYSSDEQYF